This TCR beta chain was sequenced in a study of blood T cells in healthy people across ages. Per the germline V gene, CDR1 is MGHRA and CDR2 is YSYEKL. The V gene lost 6 bases and the J gene lost 0 bases, with 14 bases spanning the gap. This CDR3 has 16 amino acids. Combining a sample-barcoded 5' primer with a J-beta primer mix, a second PCR ran for about 7 to 11 cycles. Every cDNA molecule bore a tag from a template-switch adaptor containing 12 random nucleotides. TCRdb analysed the 5' RACE reads with MiXCR anew, one entry per CDR3 protein. In the table there are 1.8 million or so distinct CDR3 sequences, around 40% of which are singletons. This clonotype was seen a few times.

The source material was blood. V and J are TRBV4-1 and TRBJ1-4; D unresolved. This TCR derives from a human donor in good health. The CDR3 sequence: CASSPTSFTTNEKLFF. As DNA, the CDR3 is TGCGCCAGCAGTCCTACAAGTTTTACAACTAATGAAAAACTGTTTTTT.